These 16 T cell receptor beta chains share one sample of origin, sequenced in a study of response to subunit inactivated influenza vaccine. TCRdb re-called the RT-PCR reads with MiXCR, one entry per CDR3 protein. The repertoire has some 600,000 distinct CDR3 sequences, 12% to 15% of them found once; the top ten carry about 7.4%. The sample consisted of PBMCs from blood, taken 14 to 15 days before vaccination. All receptors derive from a middle-aged man who received an inactivated influenza vaccine.

This clonotype was seen a handful of times. The chain links TRBV28 to TRBJ2-2; D may be TRBD2 (6 bases). The CDR3 has 16 residues. Trimming shortened V by 1 base and J by 4 bases, and 13 bases separated the two germline ends. Germline V gene data show CDR1 as MDHEN and CDR2 as SYDVKM. CDR3 region: CASSLLFGGVTGELFF. The CDR3 DNA reads as TGTGCCAGCAGTTTATTGTTCGGAGGGGTCACCGGGGAGCTGTTTTTT.

This chain connects TRBV12-3 or TRBV12-4 to TRBJ2-2, with 10 bases lining up with TRBD1. The CDR3 extends over 16 amino acids. The V segment lost 6 bases and the J segment 2 bases; nucleotides outside the gene matches: 6. CDR3: CASSLGQGSNTGELFF. In DNA, the CDR3 is TGTGCCAGCAGCCTGGGACAGGGGTCCAACACCGGGGAGCTGTTTTTT.

The gene calls are TRBV10-3 and TRBJ2-1, with D possibly TRBD2 on 5 matching bases. The CDR3 extends over 12 amino acids. V dropped 3 bases and J dropped 8 bases, with 8 bases sitting between them. Germline CDR1 is ENHRY and CDR2 is SYGVKD. The CDR3 protein is CAISERGYEQFF. The CDR3, as DNA: TGTGCCATCAGTGAAAGAGGGTATGAGCAGTTCTTC.

This rearrangement joins TRBV9 to TRBJ2-1, with D perhaps being TRBD1 or TRBD2 (5 bases each). Looked up from germline, CDR1 is SGDLS and CDR2 is YYNGEE. Trimming cost V 0 bases and J 1 base, with 11 bases left between them. The CDR3 has 16 amino acids. The CDR3 DNA reads TGTGCCAGCAGCGTAGATCTGGGGGTTTCCTACAATGAGCAGTTCTTC. Residues: CASSVDLGVSYNEQFF.

V is TRBV5-1 and J is TRBJ2-3, with TRBD2 as a possible D gene (5 bases). V was trimmed by 5 bases and J by 2 bases, leaving 12 bases between them. This CDR3 region has 14 residues. Germline V gives CDR1 SGHRS, CDR2 YFSETQ. The CDR3 nucleotides are TGCGCCAGCAGAATGGACTTCCCCACAGATACGCAGTATTTT. It codes for CASRMDFPTDTQYF.

This clonotype turned up a few times. The chain links TRBV20-1 to TRBJ2-5; D is possibly TRBD1 (5 bases). Germline CDR1 reads DFQATT; CDR2 reads SNEGSKA (reference sequence). The CDR3 is 13 amino acids. V shed 4 bases and J shed 2 bases, with 11 bases lying between them. In DNA, the CDR3 is TGCAGTGCTAACTGGGGCCAACAAGAGACCCAGTACTTC. Protein: CSANWGQQETQYF.

V and J are TRBV12-3 or TRBV12-4 and TRBJ2-7, with 9 bases that match TRBD1. The V segment lost 1 base and the J segment 5 bases; nucleotides outside the gene matches: 9. The CDR3 length is 16 residues. Here the CDR3 DNA reads TGTGCCAGCAGTTTAGACCCGGGACAGGGAGTACACGAGCAGTACTTC. Amino acid sequence: CASSLDPGQGVHEQYF.

The J gene is TRBJ2-5, the V gene TRBV20-1, with D perhaps matching TRBD1 or TRBD2 (6 bases each). CDR3 length: 12 residues. Germline V gene sequence: CDR1 DFQATT, CDR2 SNEGSKA (reference sequence). The CDR3 DNA follows: TGCAGCGGAGCGGAAGGGGGGGAGACCCAGTACTTC. Residues: CSGAEGGETQYF.

This clonotype has a handful of counts. The genes are TRBV4-3 and TRBJ2-3, with D possibly matching TRBD1 (6 bases). This CDR3 has 16 residues. Trimming removed 2 bases from V and 1 base from J, with 13 bases in between. The germline V gene encodes CDR1 LGHNA and CDR2 YSLEER. CDR3 region: CASSQLVGGGTDTQYF. The CDR3 nucleotides are TGCGCCAGCAGCCAACTAGTTGGGGGCGGCACAGATACGCAGTATTTT.

This clonotype was found once. The J gene is TRBJ2-1, the V gene TRBV3-1; 8 nucleotides agree with TRBD2. Germline CDR1 is LGHDT and CDR2 is YNNKEL (reference sequence). J lost 10 bases, V lost 3 bases, and 5 bases had no gene match. This CDR3 region has 13 residues. The CDR3 DNA is TGTGCCAGCAGCCAGCCGGGAGGGCGGGAGCAGTTCTTC. It is translated as CASSQPGGREQFF.

This clonotype was detected a few times. This chain uses TRBV2 with TRBJ2-5; TRBD1 matches at 7 bases. Germline CDR1 and CDR2: SNHLY and FYNNEI. The CDR3 runs to 15 residues. The J segment lost 2 bases and the V segment lost 3 bases, leaving 6 bases of the junction unmatched. The CDR3 DNA reads TGTGCCAGCAGTGATAGGGGACAGCTACAAGAGACCCAGTACTTC. It yields the protein CASSDRGQLQETQYF.

There are many counts of this clonotype. The V and J genes are TRBV27 and TRBJ2-1, with D possibly TRBD2 on 5 matching bases. The ends were cut back, 5 bases at V and 8 bases at J, with 16 bases in the middle. The V gene's germline CDR1 is MNHEY and CDR2 SMNVEV (reference sequence). The CDR3 length is 14 residues. The chain's CDR3 is CASSPSTAGDEQFF. Written as DNA, the CDR3 is TGTGCCAGCAGTCCTTCGACTGCGGGCGATGAGCAGTTCTTC.

This clonotype was counted ten times or more. The chain uses TRBV9 and TRBJ2-1, with D possibly matching TRBD2 (5 bases). CDR1 and CDR2 (germline): SGDLS, YYNGEE. The CDR3 is 13 residues long. V gave up 0 bases and J gave up 4 bases, with 5 bases separating them. The CDR3 coding sequence is TGTGCCAGCAGCGTAGCGGGGTACAATGAGCAGTTCTTC. It specifies CASSVAGYNEQFF.

The rearrangement joins TRBV29-1 to TRBJ2-7; no firm D call. V lost 4 bases to trimming and J lost 3 bases, with 7 bases between them. The germline CDR1 and CDR2 sequences are SQVTM and ANQGSEA. The CDR3 has 11 residues. In DNA form, the CDR3 reads TGCAGCGTTGCTAAGGGCTACGAGCAGTACTTC. Encoded protein: CSVAKGYEQYF.

This chain uses TRBV20-1 with TRBJ2-7; weak D call: TRBD1 (6 bases). V was trimmed by 7 bases and J by 3 bases, leaving 13 bases between them. Per germline, CDR1 DFQATT and CDR2 SNEGSKA (reference sequence). The CDR3 runs to 12 residues. CDR3 DNA: TGCAGTGGGGGGCCTCAGGGCTACGAGCAGTACTTC. It encodes CSGGPQGYEQYF.

The chain joins TRBV6-2 or TRBV6-3 to TRBJ2-3; D is unclear. The V gene's germline CDR1 is MNHEY and CDR2 SVGEGT. There are 12 residues in the CDR3. V gave up 2 bases and J gave up 6 bases, with 6 bases separating them. CDR3 loop: CASSYPMDTQYF. CDR3 nucleotides: TGTGCCAGCAGTTACCCTATGGATACGCAGTATTTT.